The text below deals with one T cell receptor beta chain. The antigen it recognizes is unknown. The record has no base qualities; no much larger clone is one base away. The data were taken from a study of blood T cell repertoires in COVID-19 (dated by TCRdb to the early 2020s). Broadly, across the study: Samples covering the acute and convalescent phases of COVID-19 were provided by collaborators in the United States, Italy and Spain. Subjects who had been exposed to COVID-19, were actively infected with it, or had recovered from it provided the deeply sampled blood TCRbeta repertoires that made up the dataset. The samples were drawn from the first 160 participants of the ongoing ImmuneRACE study and from over a thousand subjects provided by 6 global collaborators. HLA class I and class II types, where available, came from metadata supplied by the sample provider rather than from assay-based typing. Sample metadata almost always included a de-identified subject ID, COVID-19 status, age in years and sex. The repertoires were released in a freely available public database meant as a resource for research on the immune response to SARS-CoV-2. The prospective study material was composed of cDNA or gDNA derived from T cells, B-cell-depleted T cells, or PBMCs.

Beyond this particular receptor, the publication reports: The quantity of clinical and demographic metadata differed by source and by participant and was supplied without curation.

The collaborating institutions used their own protocols to collect whole blood in K2EDTA tubes. For TCRbeta analysis, collaborators shipped samples as frozen whole blood, isolated PBMCs, or DNA extracted from either of those sample types. The immunoSEQ Assay, a bias-controlled multiplex PCR, was used to amplify TCRbeta CDR3 regions from genomic DNA. As for the original processing: The number of nucleated cells in each sample was estimated from the amplification of reference gene primers within the assay. Sequence reads were collapsed and filtered to measure the absolute abundance of every unique TCRbeta CDR3 rearrangement. For each sample, productive Simpson clonality was calculated as the square root of Simpson's diversity index across productive rearrangements. TCRdb limited this immuneACCESS table to in-frame rearrangements with V and J called. A share of clones is missing; checked studies link under half to unresolved V genes, and the rest is unexplained. V and J calls and clone size are given by that table; D and trimming were obtained from the DNA. For this sample there are under 300,000 clones; more than 65% appear just once. Roughly 4% of the sample goes to the ten largest clones.

Source material: peripheral blood. The receptor's source is a woman in her forties with active or convalescent COVID-19.

The CDR3 loop reads CASSPPGLSGNTIYF. The nucleotide sequence is TGTGCCAGCTCACCACCTGGGCTCTCTGGAAACACCATATATTTT. Rearrangement joined TRBV18 to TRBJ1-3; there is no confident call for the D gene. The trim is 0 bases for V and 0 bases for J, with a gap of 6 bases between the germline ends. The germline V gene encodes CDR1 KGHSH and CDR2 LQKENI. Its CDR3 holds 15 amino acids, cysteine through phenylalanine. Solely the CDR3 DNA is kept, with 45 bases framed from the first base. With the portions outside the CDR3 filled from the reference TRBV18 and TRBJ1-3 genes, the complete variable region becomes NAGVMQNPRHLVRRRGQEARLRCSPMKGHSHVYWYRQLPEEGLKFMVYLQKENIIDESGMPKERFSAEFPKEGPSILRIQQVVRGDSAAYFCASSPPGLSGNTIYFGEGSWLTVV.